Given below is one T cell receptor beta chain in context. The antigen is unknown. Sequencing libraries made from TCR beta cDNA carried unique molecular identifiers. TCRdb redid the calling of the PCR reads with MiXCR, one entry per CDR3 protein. The sample has fewer than 900,000 distinct CDR3 sequences; under 60% are singletons. This CDR3 is 13 amino acids long. V dropped 4 bases and J dropped 4 bases, with 11 bases sitting between them. The germline CDR1 and CDR2 sequences are MDHEN and SYDVKM. The data were taken from a study of post-analysis software for immune sequencing data. Points from the study as a whole: About 5 TRBV segments were more frequent in patients than controls; TRBV5-6, TRBV5-1 and TRBV20-1 belonged to this group. F measure clustering grouped samples strongly by preparation batch.

The sequenced material came from blood. The chain carries TRBV28 and TRBJ2-7; the D is unclear. This receptor was obtained from a girl aged 5 to 17 with multiple sclerosis. CDR3 sequence reads: CASSYMPGYEQYF. For the CDR3, the DNA is TGTGCCAGCAGTTACATGCCAGGTTACGAGCAGTACTTC.